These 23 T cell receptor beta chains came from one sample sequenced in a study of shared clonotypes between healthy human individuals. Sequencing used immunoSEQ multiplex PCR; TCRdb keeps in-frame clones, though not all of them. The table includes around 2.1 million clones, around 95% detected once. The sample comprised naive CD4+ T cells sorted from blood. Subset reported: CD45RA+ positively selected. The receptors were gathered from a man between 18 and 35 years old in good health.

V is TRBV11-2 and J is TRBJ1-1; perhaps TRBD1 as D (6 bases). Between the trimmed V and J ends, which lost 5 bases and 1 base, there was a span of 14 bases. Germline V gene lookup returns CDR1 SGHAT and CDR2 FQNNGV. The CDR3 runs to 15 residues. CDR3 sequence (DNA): TGTGCCAGCAGCATCTCGGACAGTGGGAACACTGAAGCTTTCTTT. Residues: CASSISDSGNTEAFF.

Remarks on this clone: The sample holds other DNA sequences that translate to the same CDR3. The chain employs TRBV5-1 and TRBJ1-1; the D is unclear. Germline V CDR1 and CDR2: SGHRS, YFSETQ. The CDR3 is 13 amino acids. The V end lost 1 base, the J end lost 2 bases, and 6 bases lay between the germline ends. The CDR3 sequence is CASSLNSNTEAFF. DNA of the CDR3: TGCGCCAGCAGCTTGAATAGCAACACTGAAGCTTTCTTT. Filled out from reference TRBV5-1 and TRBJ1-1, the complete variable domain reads KAGVTQTPRYLIKTRGQQVTLSCSPISGHRSVSWYQQTPGQGLQFLFEYFSETQRNKGNFPGRFSGRQFSNSRSEMNVSTLELGDSALYLCASSLNSNTEAFFGQGTRLTVV.

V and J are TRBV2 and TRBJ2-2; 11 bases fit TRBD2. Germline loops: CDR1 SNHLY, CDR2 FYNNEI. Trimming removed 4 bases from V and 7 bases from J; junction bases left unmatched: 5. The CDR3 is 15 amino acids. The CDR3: CASSALAGVVGELFF. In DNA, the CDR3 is TGTGCCAGCAGTGCACTAGCGGGAGTGGTCGGGGAGCTGTTTTTT.

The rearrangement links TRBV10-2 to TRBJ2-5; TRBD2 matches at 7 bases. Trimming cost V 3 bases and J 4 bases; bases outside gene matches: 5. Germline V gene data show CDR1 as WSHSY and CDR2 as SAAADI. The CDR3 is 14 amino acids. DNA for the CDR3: TGCGCCAGCAGTGATGGGAGGGGACGAGAGACCCAGTACTTC. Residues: CASSDGRGRETQYF.

In DNA, the CDR3 is TGTGCCAGCAGCTTAGAATGGGCGGGATCGACAGATACGCAGTATTTT. Translating gives CASSLEWAGSTDTQYF. The chain has TRBV7-2 and TRBJ2-3; D might be TRBD2 (6 bases). The CDR3 loop spans 16 amino acids. Germline V gene data show CDR1 as SGHTA and CDR2 as FQGNSA. V was trimmed by 1 base and J by 3 bases, leaving 14 bases between them. Based on the CDR3 plus reference TRBV7-2 and TRBJ2-3, the full variable domain is GAGVSQSPSNKVTEKGKDVELRCDPISGHTALYWYRQSLGQGLEFLIYFQGNSAPDKSGLPSDRFSAERTGGSVSTLTIQRTQQEDSAVYLCASSLEWAGSTDTQYFGPGTRLTVL.

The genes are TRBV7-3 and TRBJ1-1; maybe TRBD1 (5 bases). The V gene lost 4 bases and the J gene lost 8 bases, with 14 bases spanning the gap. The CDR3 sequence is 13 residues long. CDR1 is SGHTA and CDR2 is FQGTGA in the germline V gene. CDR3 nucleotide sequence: TGTGCCAGCAGCTCCCCCGGAGGGGCCGAAGCTTTCTTT. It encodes CASSSPGGAEAFF.

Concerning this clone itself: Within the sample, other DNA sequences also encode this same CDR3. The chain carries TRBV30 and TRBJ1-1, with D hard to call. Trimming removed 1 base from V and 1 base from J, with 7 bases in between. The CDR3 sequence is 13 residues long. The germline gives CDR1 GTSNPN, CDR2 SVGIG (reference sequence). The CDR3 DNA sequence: TGTGCCTGGAGTGAGCAGGCGAACACTGAAGCTTTCTTT. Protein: CAWSEQANTEAFF.

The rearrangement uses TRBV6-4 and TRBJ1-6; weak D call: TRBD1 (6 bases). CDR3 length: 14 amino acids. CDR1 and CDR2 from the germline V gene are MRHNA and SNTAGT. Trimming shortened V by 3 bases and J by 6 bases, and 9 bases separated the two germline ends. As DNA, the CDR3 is TGTGCCAGCAGTGAACAACAGGGTAATTCACCCCTCCACTTT. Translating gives CASSEQQGNSPLHF.

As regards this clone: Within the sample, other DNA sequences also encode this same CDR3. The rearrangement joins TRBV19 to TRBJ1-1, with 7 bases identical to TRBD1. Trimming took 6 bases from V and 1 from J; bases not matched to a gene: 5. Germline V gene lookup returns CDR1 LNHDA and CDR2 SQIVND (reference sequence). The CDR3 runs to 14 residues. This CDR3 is CASRQQGSNTEAFF. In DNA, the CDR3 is TGTGCCAGTAGGCAACAGGGGTCGAACACTGAAGCTTTCTTT.

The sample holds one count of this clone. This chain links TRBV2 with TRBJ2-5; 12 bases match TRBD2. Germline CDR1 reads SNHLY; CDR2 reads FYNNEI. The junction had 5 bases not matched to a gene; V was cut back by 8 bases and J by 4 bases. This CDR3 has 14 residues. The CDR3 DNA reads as TGTGCCAGCGTCTTGGGACTAGCGGGAGAGACCCAGTACTTC. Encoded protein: CASVLGLAGETQYF. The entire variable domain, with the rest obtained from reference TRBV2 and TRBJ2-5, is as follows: EPEVTQTPSHQVTQMGQEVILRCVPISNHLYFYWYRQILGQKVEFLVSFYNNEISEKSEIFDDQFSVERPDGSNFTLKIRSTKLEDSAMYFCASVLGLAGETQYFGPGTRLLVL.

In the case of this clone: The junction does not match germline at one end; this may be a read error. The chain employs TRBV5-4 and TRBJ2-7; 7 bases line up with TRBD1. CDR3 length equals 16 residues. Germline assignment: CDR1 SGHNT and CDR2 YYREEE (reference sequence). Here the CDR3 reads CASSLVKGASSYEQYF. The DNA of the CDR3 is TGTGCCAGCAGTTTGGTTAAGGGGGCTAGCTCCTACGAGCAGTACTTC.

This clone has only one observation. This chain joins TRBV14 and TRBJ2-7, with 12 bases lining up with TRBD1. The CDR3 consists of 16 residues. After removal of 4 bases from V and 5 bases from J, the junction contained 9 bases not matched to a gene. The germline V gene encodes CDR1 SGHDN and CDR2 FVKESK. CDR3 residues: CASSPHLGQGANEQYF. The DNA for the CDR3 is TGTGCCAGCAGCCCTCACTTGGGACAGGGGGCAAACGAGCAGTACTTC.

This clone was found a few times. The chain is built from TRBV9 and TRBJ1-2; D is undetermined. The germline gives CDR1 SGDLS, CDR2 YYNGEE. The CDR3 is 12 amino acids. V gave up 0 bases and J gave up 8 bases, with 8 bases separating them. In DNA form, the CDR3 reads TGTGCCAGCAGCGTAGTGGAAGGAGGCTACACCTTC. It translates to CASSVVEGGYTF. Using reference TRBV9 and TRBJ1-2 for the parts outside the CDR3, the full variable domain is DSGVTQTPKHLITATGQRVTLRCSPRSGDLSVYWYQQSLDQGLQFLIQYYNGEERAKGNILERFSAQQFPDLHSELNLSSLELGDSALYFCASSVVEGGYTFGSGTRLTVV.

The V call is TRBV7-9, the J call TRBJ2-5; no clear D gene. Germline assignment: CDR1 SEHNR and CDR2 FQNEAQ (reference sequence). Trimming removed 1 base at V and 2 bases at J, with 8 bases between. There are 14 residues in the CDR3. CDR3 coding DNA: TGTGCCAGCAGCTTAGTGGCTAGTCAAGAGACCCAGTACTTC. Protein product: CASSLVASQETQYF.

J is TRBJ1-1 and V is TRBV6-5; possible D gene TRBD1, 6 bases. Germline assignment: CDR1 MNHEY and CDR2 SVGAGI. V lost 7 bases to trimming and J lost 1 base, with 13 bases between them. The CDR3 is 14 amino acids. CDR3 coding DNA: TGTGCCAGCACCTCTAGGGGGGGGAACACTGAAGCTTTCTTT. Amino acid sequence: CASTSRGGNTEAFF.

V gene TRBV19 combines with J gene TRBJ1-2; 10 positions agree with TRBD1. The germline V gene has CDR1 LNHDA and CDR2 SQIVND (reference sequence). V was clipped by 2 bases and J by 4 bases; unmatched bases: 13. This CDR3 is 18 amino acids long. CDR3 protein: CASSILLLRQGAAYGYTF. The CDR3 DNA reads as TGTGCCAGTAGTATACTCCTCCTTCGACAGGGGGCTGCCTATGGCTACACCTTC.

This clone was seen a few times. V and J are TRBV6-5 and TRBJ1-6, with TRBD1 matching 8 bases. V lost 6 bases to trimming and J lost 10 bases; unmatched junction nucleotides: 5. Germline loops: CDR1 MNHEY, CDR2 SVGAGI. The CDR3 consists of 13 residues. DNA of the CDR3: TGTGCCAGCAGATCGGGACAGGCGTCACCCCTCCACTTT. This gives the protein CASRSGQASPLHF.

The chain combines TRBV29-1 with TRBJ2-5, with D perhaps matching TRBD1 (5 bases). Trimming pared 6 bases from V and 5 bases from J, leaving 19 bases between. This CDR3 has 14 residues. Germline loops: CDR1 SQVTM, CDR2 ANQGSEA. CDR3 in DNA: TGCAGCGTGGTATCGACAGCTTCCAGTGAGACCCAGTACTTC. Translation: CSVVSTASSETQYF.

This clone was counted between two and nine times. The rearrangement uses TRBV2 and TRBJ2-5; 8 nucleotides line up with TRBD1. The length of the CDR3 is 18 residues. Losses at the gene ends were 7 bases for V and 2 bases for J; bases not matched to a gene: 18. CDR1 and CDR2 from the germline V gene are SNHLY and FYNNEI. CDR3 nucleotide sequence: TGTGCCAGCAAGGGCAGGGGGCAATTTCGGGACCCACAAGAGACCCAGTACTTC. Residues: CASKGRGQFRDPQETQYF. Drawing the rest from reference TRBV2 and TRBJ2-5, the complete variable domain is EPEVTQTPSHQVTQMGQEVILRCVPISNHLYFYWYRQILGQKVEFLVSFYNNEISEKSEIFDDQFSVERPDGSNFTLKIRSTKLEDSAMYFCASKGRGQFRDPQETQYFGPGTRLLVL.

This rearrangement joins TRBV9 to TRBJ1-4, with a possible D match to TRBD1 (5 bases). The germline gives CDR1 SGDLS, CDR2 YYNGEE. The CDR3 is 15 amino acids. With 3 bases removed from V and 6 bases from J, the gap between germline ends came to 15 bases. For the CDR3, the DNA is TGTGCCAGCAGCGCCCCAGGCAAGGGGTATGAAAAACTGTTTTTT. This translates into CASSAPGKGYEKLFF.

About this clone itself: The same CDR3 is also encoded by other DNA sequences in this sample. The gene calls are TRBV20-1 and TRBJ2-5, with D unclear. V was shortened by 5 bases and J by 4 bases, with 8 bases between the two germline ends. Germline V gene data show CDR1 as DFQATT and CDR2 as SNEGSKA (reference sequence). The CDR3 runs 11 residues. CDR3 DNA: TGCAGTGCTGGGCCGGGAGAGACCCAGTACTTC. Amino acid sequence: CSAGPGETQYF.

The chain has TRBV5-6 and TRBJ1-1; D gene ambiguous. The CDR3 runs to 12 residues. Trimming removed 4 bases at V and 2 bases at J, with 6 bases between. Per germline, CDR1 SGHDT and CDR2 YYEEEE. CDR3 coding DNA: TGTGCCAGCAGCCGGAAAAACACTGAAGCTTTCTTT. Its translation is CASSRKNTEAFF.

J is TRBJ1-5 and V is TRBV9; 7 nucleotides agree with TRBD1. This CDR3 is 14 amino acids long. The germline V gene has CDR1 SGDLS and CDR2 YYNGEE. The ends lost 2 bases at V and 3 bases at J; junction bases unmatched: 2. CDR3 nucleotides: TGTGCCAGCAGCGTGGGACAGCACAATCAGCCCCAGCATTTT. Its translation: CASSVGQHNQPQHF.